Each of the 23 T cell receptor beta chains below was sequenced from the same sample in a study of breast tumors, draining lymph nodes, adjacent tissues. TCRdb redid the calling of the multiplex PCR reads with MiXCR, one entry per CDR3 protein. Of under 300,000 distinct CDR3 sequences listed, approximately 36% are singletons. Axillary draining lymph nodes of breast cancer patients supplied the node samples. Source material: axillary lymph node tissue. The receptors were gathered from a female donor with breast cancer. Some clones in this sample may be carry-over from other donors' samples.

A note on this clonotype: This CDR3 is missing its conserved last phenylalanine or tryptophan, likely due to a read error. Because the CDR3's place on the DNA is in doubt, the DNA is left out and the CDR3 is given as listed by TCRdb. The J gene is TRBJ2-7, the V gene TRBV7-3; the table calls TRBD1, which could not be checked here. Per the germline V gene, CDR1 is SGHTA and CDR2 is FQGTGA. The CDR3 is 8 residues long, ends included. The CDR3 protein is CASSRTDS.

CDR3 sequence reads: CASSQRVPGTQYF. For the CDR3, the DNA is TGTGCCAGCAGCCAAAGGGTTCCGGGGACCCAGTACTTC. V gene TRBV3-1 combines with J gene TRBJ2-5; no clear D gene. This CDR3 spans 13 amino acids. Trimming cost V 2 bases and J 7 bases, with 11 bases left between them. The germline gives CDR1 LGHDT, CDR2 YNNKEL (reference sequence).

On this clonotype itself: A read error is possible here, since a much larger clone lies one base away. This chain joins TRBV10-3 and TRBJ1-2; 11 positions agree with TRBD1. V lost 10 bases and J lost 7; bases outside the gene matches: 14. From germline, CDR1 is ENHRY and CDR2 SYGVKD. The CDR3 runs to 15 residues. The CDR3 coding sequence is TGTGCCAGCAGGGCCGCCTCCGGGACAGGGGGTGGCTACACCTTC. Residues: CASRAASGTGGGYTF.

The V and J genes are TRBV14 and TRBJ2-5; possibly TRBD1 for D (6 bases). The CDR3 has 14 amino acids. Germline V CDR1 and CDR2: SGHDN, FVKESK. V was shortened by 0 bases and J by 7 bases, with 12 bases between the two germline ends. The CDR3 bases are TGTGCCAGCAGCCAAGATCTGACAGGAGGGACCCAGTACTTC. The encoded protein is CASSQDLTGGTQYF.

Many counts were recorded for this clonotype. This sequence joins TRBV5-1 and TRBJ1-3; possibly TRBD1 for D (5 bases). The V gene's germline CDR1 is SGHRS and CDR2 YFSETQ. V was trimmed by 1 base and J by 4 bases, leaving 9 bases between them. The CDR3 totals 14 residues. The CDR3 nucleotides are TGCGCCAGCAGCTTGACGGGGGTCGGAAACACCATATATTTT. Translating it yields CASSLTGVGNTIYF. The full variable domain, with the rest looked up from reference TRBV5-1 and TRBJ1-3, is KAGVTQTPRYLIKTRGQQVTLSCSPISGHRSVSWYQQTPGQGLQFLFEYFSETQRNKGNFPGRFSGRQFSNSRSEMNVSTLELGDSALYLCASSLTGVGNTIYFGEGSWLTVV.

At least ten counts were recorded for this clonotype. The chain carries TRBV7-2 and TRBJ2-2; unclear D gene. V gave up 4 bases and J gave up 5 bases, with 8 bases separating them. The CDR3 is made up of 13 amino acids. CDR1 is SGHTA, CDR2 FQGNSA, per germline. The CDR3 bases are TGTGCCAGCAGCTACCGTACGACCGGGGAGCTGTTTTTT. Residues: CASSYRTTGELFF. Filled out from reference TRBV7-2 and TRBJ2-2, the complete variable domain reads GAGVSQSPSNKVTEKGKDVELRCDPISGHTALYWYRQSLGQGLEFLIYFQGNSAPDKSGLPSDRFSAERTGGSVSTLTIQRTQQEDSAVYLCASSYRTTGELFFGEGSRLTVL.

Turning to this clonotype: A much larger clone sits a single nucleotide away, making a read error possible. This chain links TRBV7-6 with TRBJ2-5; 11 positions agree with TRBD2. Germline-derived CDR1 and CDR2 are SGHVS and FNYEAQ. The CDR3 length is 17 residues. The V segment lost 5 bases and the J segment 11 bases; nucleotides outside the gene matches: 19. The CDR3 region has the DNA TGTGCCAGCAGCGACCGACTAGCGGGGAGCTCCTACAATGAGCAGTACTTC. It encodes CASSDRLAGSSYNEQYF.

The sample holds many counts of this clonotype. CDR3: CASSIVPGGEQYF. The CDR3 nucleotides are TGTGCCAGTAGTATAGTCCCAGGGGGCGAGCAGTACTTC. The chain uses TRBV19 and TRBJ2-7; 7 nucleotides line up with TRBD1. With V trimmed by 1 base and J by 6 bases, 3 bases remained unmatched. The CDR3 has 13 amino acids. Germline V CDR1 and CDR2: LNHDA, SQIVND (reference sequence). Filled out from reference TRBV19 and TRBJ2-7, the complete variable domain reads DGGITQSPKYLFRKEGQNVTLSCEQNLNHDAMYWYRQDPGQGLRLIYYSQIVNDFQKGDIAEGYSVSREKKESFPLTVTSAQKNPTAFYLCASSIVPGGEQYFGPGTRLTVT.

The chain combines TRBV24-1 with TRBJ2-7; D ambiguous. The CDR3 spans 11 residues. V was trimmed by 5 bases and J by 4 bases, leaving 5 bases between them. CDR1 KGHDR and CDR2 SFDVKD come from the germline V gene. DNA of the CDR3: TGTGCCACCAGTGCGTGGTACGAGCAGTACTTC. This sequence encodes CATSAWYEQYF.

This clonotype was seen once. It may be a read error: a sequence one base away is much more abundant. The chain recombines TRBV6-6 with TRBJ2-7, with 7 bases identical to TRBD1. This CDR3 comprises 12 residues. Losses at the gene ends were 6 bases for V and 7 bases for J; bases not matched to a gene: 6. Germline values: CDR1 MNHNY, CDR2 SVGAGI (reference sequence). The CDR3 sequence: CASRHRGGEQYF. The CDR3, as DNA: TGTGCCAGCAGGCACAGGGGTGGAGAGCAGTACTTC.

This clonotype has at least ten counts. The J gene is TRBJ2-1, the V gene TRBV7-9, with a tentative D call TRBD2 (5 bases). The ends were cut back, 5 bases at V and 7 bases at J, with 21 bases in the middle. The CDR3 is 16 residues long. The germline V gene has CDR1 SEHNR and CDR2 FQNEAQ (reference sequence). CDR3 bases: TGTGCCAGCAGCCAACGCTTGACACGGGAACAAAATGAGCAGTTCTTC. Translation gives CASSQRLTREQNEQFF.

This clonotype was seen many times. This sequence joins TRBV24-1 and TRBJ2-1; 7 nucleotides match TRBD2. Germline CDR1 KGHDR, CDR2 SFDVKD. The CDR3 has 12 amino acids. V lost 9 bases, J lost 8 bases, and 6 bases stayed unmatched. The CDR3 loop is CATGGGDDEQFF. The CDR3 coding sequence is TGTGCCACCGGGGGAGGGGACGATGAGCAGTTCTTC.

With respect to this clonotype: Just one base apart from a much larger clone, this may be a read error. The chain recombines TRBV4-2 with TRBJ2-3, with D perhaps matching TRBD2 (5 bases). The CDR3 covers 15 residues. Between the trimmed V and J ends, which lost 5 bases and 0 bases, there was a span of 12 bases. Germline-derived CDR1 and CDR2 are LGHNA and YNFKEQ. The CDR3 sequence: CASSMGRESTDTQYF. As DNA, the CDR3 is TGTGCCAGCAGCATGGGTCGGGAAAGCACAGATACGCAGTATTTT.

This chain links TRBV7-9 with TRBJ1-5, with 12 bases matching TRBD1. The V and J ends lost 5 bases and 0 bases, in that order; junction bases with no gene match: 5. Germline values: CDR1 SEHNR, CDR2 FQNEAQ (reference sequence). The CDR3 spans 17 residues. CDR3 amino acids: CASSPGTGGLSNQPQHF. The CDR3 nucleotides are TGTGCCAGCAGCCCGGGGACAGGGGGCCTTAGCAATCAGCCCCAGCATTTT.

This clonotype was observed at least ten times. The rearrangement uses TRBV24-1 and TRBJ2-3; no firm D call. The germline V and J ends were trimmed by 1 base and 1 base, with 11 bases remaining between them. Germline assignment: CDR1 KGHDR and CDR2 SFDVKD. The CDR3 loop spans 16 amino acids. CDR3 nucleotides: TGTGCCACCAGTGATTTATCCAGCCCCCGCACAGATACGCAGTATTTT. It codes for CATSDLSSPRTDTQYF.

This chain joins TRBV3-1 and TRBJ1-5; no firm D call. V was pared by 1 base and J by 2 bases, with 12 bases between. This CDR3 is built from 16 residues. CDR1 and CDR2 from the germline V gene are LGHDT and YNNKEL (reference sequence). DNA for the CDR3: TGTGCCAGCAGCCAAGGATGGAGGGCTGGCAATCAGCCCCAGCATTTT. This gives the protein CASSQGWRAGNQPQHF.

Ten or more counts support this clonotype. The chain combines TRBV7-2 with TRBJ2-5; D is perhaps TRBD1 or TRBD2 (5 bases each). V was pared by 0 bases and J by 2 bases, with 10 bases between. This CDR3 has 15 residues. Per the germline V gene, CDR1 is SGHTA and CDR2 is FQGNSA. CDR3 sequence: CASSLALWGQETQYF. In DNA, the CDR3 is TGTGCCAGCAGCTTAGCGCTGTGGGGGCAAGAGACCCAGTACTTC.

This clonotype has a count of ten or more. The rearrangement links TRBV20-1 to TRBJ2-3, with 9 bases fitting TRBD2. The V gene's germline CDR1 is DFQATT and CDR2 SNEGSKA (reference sequence). The CDR3 is made up of 16 amino acids. Trimming removed 3 bases from V and 0 bases from J; junction bases left unmatched: 7. The DNA of the CDR3 is TGCAGTGCTAGTATGACCCTAGCGGGGAGCACAGATACGCAGTATTTT. Its protein is CSASMTLAGSTDTQYF.

The sample holds many counts of this clonotype. The chain recombines TRBV29-1 with TRBJ2-3; 10 nucleotides match TRBD2. J was trimmed by 3 bases and V by 5 bases; bases with no gene match: 2. This CDR3 is built from 13 residues. Germline loops: CDR1 SQVTM, CDR2 ANQGSEA. The CDR3 DNA is TGCAGCGTTTCGACTAGCGGGACAGATACGCAGTATTTT. Protein sequence: CSVSTSGTDTQYF.

In its sample, this clonotype was seen many times. The rearrangement uses TRBV15 and TRBJ2-3; D is unresolved. Germline loops: CDR1 LNHNV, CDR2 YYDKDF (reference sequence). Trimming shortened V by 1 base and J by 0 bases, and 11 bases separated the two germline ends. This CDR3 has 16 amino acids. CDR3 region: CATSRGTDRSTDTQYF. CDR3 nucleotides: TGTGCCACCAGCAGAGGAACAGATCGGAGCACAGATACGCAGTATTTT.

This sequence joins TRBV12-5 and TRBJ2-5; 11 bases are a match to TRBD1. Looked up from germline, CDR1 is LGHNT and CDR2 is FRNRAP. This CDR3 contains 16 residues. V shed 1 base, J shed 4 bases, and the junction held 5 bases outside the gene matches. CDR3 sequence (DNA): TGTGCTAGTGGTTTGGGCGGACAGGGGGCAAGAGAGACCCAGTACTTC. This sequence encodes CASGLGGQGARETQYF. The variable domain in full, with the rest retrieved from reference TRBV12-5 and TRBJ2-5, is DARVTQTPRHKVTEMGQEVTMRCQPILGHNTVFWYRQTMMQGLELLAYFRNRAPLDDSGMPKDRFSAEMPDATLATLKIQPSEPRDSAVYFCASGLGGQGARETQYFGPGTRLLVL.

CDR3 amino acids: CASSVPRDRGETQYF. CDR3 DNA: TGTGCCAGCAGCGTTCCTCGGGACAGGGGTGAGACCCAGTACTTC. This chain connects TRBV5-5 to TRBJ2-5, with 10 bases lining up with TRBD1. Germline V gene lookup returns CDR1 SGHKS and CDR2 YYEKEE (reference sequence). The CDR3 contains 15 residues. V dropped 4 bases and J dropped 5; count of bases not matched to a gene: 8.

In its sample, this clonotype was seen many times. The rearrangement links TRBV7-3 to TRBJ2-3; D possibly corresponds to TRBD1 (6 bases). The CDR3 runs 13 residues. Trimming stripped 5 bases from V and 5 bases from J, with 11 bases between. CDR1 and CDR2 (germline): SGHTA, FQGTGA. The CDR3 protein is CASSADSLDTQYF. DNA for the CDR3: TGTGCCAGCAGCGCGGACAGCCTAGATACGCAGTATTTT.